This TCR beta chain is from a study of T cells after yellow fever vaccination. Via MiXCR, TCRdb re-called the 5' RACE reads, giving one row per CDR3 protein. The data hold over 250,000 distinct CDR3 sequences, with about 5.2% observed a single time. The V segment lost 7 bases and the J segment 0 bases; nucleotides outside the gene matches: 5. The V gene's germline CDR1 is MNHEY and CDR2 SVGEGT. The length of the CDR3 is 16 residues. The origin of this receptor is a man younger than 35 who received the YFV17D yellow fever vaccine. This material consisted of CD4+ T cells sorted from PBMCs, taken on the day of the yellow fever booster vaccination. The chain recombines TRBV6-2 or TRBV6-3 with TRBJ2-2, with 10 bases identical to TRBD2. CDR3 in DNA: TGTGCCAGCAATCTAGCGGGAGCAGCGAACACCGGGGAGCTGTTTTTT. This encodes CASNLAGAANTGELFF.